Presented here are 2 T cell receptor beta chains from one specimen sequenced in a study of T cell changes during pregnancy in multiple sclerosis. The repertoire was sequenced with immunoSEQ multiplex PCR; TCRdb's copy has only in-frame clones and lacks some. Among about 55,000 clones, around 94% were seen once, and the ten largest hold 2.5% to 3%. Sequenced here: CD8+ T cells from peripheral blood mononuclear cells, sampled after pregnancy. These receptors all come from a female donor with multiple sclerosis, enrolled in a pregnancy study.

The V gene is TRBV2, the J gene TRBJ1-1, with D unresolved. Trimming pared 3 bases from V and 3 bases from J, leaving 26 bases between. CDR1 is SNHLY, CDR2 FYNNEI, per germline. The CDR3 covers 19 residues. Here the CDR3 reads CASSDRRPDSRRRDTEAFF. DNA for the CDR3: TGTGCCAGCAGTGATCGACGCCCCGATAGTAGGCGGAGGGACACTGAAGCTTTCTTT.

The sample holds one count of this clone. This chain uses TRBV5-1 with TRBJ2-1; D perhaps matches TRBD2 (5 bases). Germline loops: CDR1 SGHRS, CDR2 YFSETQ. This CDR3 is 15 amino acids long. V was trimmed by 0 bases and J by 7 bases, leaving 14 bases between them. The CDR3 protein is CASSLDTGTGNEQFF. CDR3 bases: TGCGCCAGCAGCTTGGATACGGGAACGGGGAATGAGCAGTTCTTC.